This TCR beta chain was obtained from a study of blood T cells in healthy people across ages (dated by TCRdb to the mid-2010s). Concerning the study at large: In model experiments, template switching captured about one uniquely barcoded TCR beta cDNA molecule for every two T cells. Age-related changes in TCR beta repertoire diversity were measured in the study by deep sequencing normalized with unique cDNA molecular identifiers. The donors were split into four age groups: young (average roughly 15 years), middle-aged (over 35), aged (roughly 65) and long-lived (approximately 89). To avoid experimental bias, donors of different ages were randomly spread across the sequencing lanes. Using the same blood draw, the study looked at two additional independent replicas of 1 million unique cDNA reads for two donors, one aged 18 to 30 and the other aged 80 or older.

The paper's findings and limits, for the study overall: The CMV infection status of donors was not known, potentially confounding age-related changes in expanded clonotypes. The percentage of naive T cells measured by flow cytometry correlated strongly with observed TCR beta diversity. Conclusive comparison of naive and antigen-experienced compartments was prevented by the profiling of bulk unsorted PBMCs. As age increased, observed TCR beta diversity per million T cells dropped in a roughly linear way, and a significant reduction was already evident by age 40. Estimates of total diversity based on one million sequenced T cells were considered lower bounds and underestimates. The long-lived group showed more naive CD4+ T cells, fewer expanded clones and increased TCR diversity than the aged group, suggesting age selection.

The protocol used for the library was 5' RACE. TCRdb shows the sequencer as Illumina HiSeq 2500. A second PCR of roughly 6 to 12 cycles was performed with a sample-barcoded 5' primer and a J-beta primer mix. A unique molecular identifier was introduced onto each TCR beta cDNA molecule by a template-switch 5' adaptor carrying 12 random nucleotides. Each sample yielded at least 2.5 million CDR3-containing paired-end reads. First-strand cDNA was synthesized from all RNA with the Mint cDNA synthesis kit, primed by a TRBC-specific oligonucleotide. Following uracil-DNA glycosylase treatment, all cDNA underwent a first 18-cycle PCR with the universal primers M1SS and BC2_uni_R. As for how the authors treated the data: Each sample was normalized by randomly selecting 1 million high-quality reads, each carrying a distinct molecular identifier. Instead of being binned into consensus sequences, reads that shared molecular identifiers were thrown out. CDR3 identification, clonotype clustering and error correction used MiTCR with a Q25 quality threshold and the strictest error-elimination algorithm. A nonparametric unseen species model using Euler transformation provided a lower-bound estimate of total TCR beta diversity. TCRdb passed the public sequencing reads through fastp at Q25 and MiXCR, retaining productive beta sequences. Rows with a matching CDR3 protein are joined into one entry that keeps the most common DNA and genes. The V and J calls were not made by the authors but by TCRdb's processing. This sample holds about a million distinct CDR3 sequences; more than 30% were observed only once. Jointly, the top ten make up roughly 13% of the sample.

The CDR3 runs 14 residues from the cysteine to the phenylalanine. The entry retains the CDR3 DNA only, 42 bases that are in frame from base 1. As encoded in the germline V gene, CDR1 is ENHRY while CDR2 is SYGVKD. V is cut by 1 base and J by 4 bases, and the space between the germline ends is 10 bases. Donors were under 40 systemically healthy Caucasian individuals from Russia aged about 6 to 100 years. About 10 milliliters of peripheral blood were collected from each donor into EDTA-treated Vacutainer tubes. PBMCs were isolated by Ficoll-Paque density-gradient centrifugation, with at least 6 million obtained per sample. Total RNA was extracted from PBMCs with Trizol reagent, with at least 6 micrograms obtained per sample. For every donor, an aliquot of PBMCs went through flow cytometry to measure the percentages of naive CD45RAhigh/CD27high T cells. Notes on this clonotype: Its antigen remains undetermined. Base quality data are lacking; no much larger clone is found one base away.

The receptor comes from a man aged 18 to 35 in good health. Sample: blood. The chain is made from TRBV10-3 and TRBJ1-1, with no confident D gene call. The DNA sequence is given as TGTGCCATCAGTGAGTATGGGGATGGCACTGAAGCTTTCTTT. Its protein reads: CAISEYGDGTEAFF.